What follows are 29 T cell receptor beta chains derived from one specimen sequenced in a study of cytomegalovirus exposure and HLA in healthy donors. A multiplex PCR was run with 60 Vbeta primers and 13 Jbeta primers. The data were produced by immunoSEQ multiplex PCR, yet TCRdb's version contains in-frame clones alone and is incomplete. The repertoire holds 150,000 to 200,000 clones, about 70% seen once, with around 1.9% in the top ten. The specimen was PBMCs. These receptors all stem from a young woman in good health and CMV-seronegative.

The CDR3 loop reads CASSYLSQGSYGYTF. CDR3 sequence (DNA): TGTGCCAGCAGTTACCTCTCCCAGGGTTCATATGGCTACACCTTC. The chain employs TRBV6-5 and TRBJ1-2, with D tentatively TRBD1 (5 bases). Germline values: CDR1 MNHEY, CDR2 SVGAGI. This CDR3 is built from 15 residues. Trimming pared 2 bases from V and 5 bases from J, leaving 15 bases between.

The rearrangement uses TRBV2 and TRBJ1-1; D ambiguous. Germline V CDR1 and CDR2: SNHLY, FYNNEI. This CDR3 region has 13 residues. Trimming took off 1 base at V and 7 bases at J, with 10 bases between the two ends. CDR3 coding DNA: TGTGCCAGCAGTGAAGAGGGCGCGGGTGAAGCTTTCTTT. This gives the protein CASSEEGAGEAFF.

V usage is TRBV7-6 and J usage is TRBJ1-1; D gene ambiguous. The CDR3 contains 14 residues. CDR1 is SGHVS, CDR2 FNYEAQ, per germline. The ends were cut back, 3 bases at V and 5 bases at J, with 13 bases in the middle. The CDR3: CASSFAGKGTEAFF. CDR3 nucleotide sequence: TGTGCCAGCAGCTTTGCGGGAAAGGGAACTGAAGCTTTCTTT.

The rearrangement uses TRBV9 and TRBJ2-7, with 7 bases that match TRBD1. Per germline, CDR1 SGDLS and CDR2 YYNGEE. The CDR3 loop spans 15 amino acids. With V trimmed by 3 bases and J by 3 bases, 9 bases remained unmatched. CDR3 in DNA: TGTGCCAGCAGCGCGCAACCGGGACAGAACTACGAGCAGTACTTC. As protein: CASSAQPGQNYEQYF. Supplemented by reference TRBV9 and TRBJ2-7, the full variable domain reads DSGVTQTPKHLITATGQRVTLRCSPRSGDLSVYWYQQSLDQGLQFLIQYYNGEERAKGNILERFSAQQFPDLHSELNLSSLELGDSALYFCASSAQPGQNYEQYFGPGTRLTVT.

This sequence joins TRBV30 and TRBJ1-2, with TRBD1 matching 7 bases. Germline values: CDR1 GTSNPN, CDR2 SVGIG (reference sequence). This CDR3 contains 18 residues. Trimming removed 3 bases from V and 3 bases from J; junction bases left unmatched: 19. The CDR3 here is CAWREGQPLNLTYYGYTF. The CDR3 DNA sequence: TGTGCCTGGAGGGAGGGACAGCCCTTAAACCTTACCTACTATGGCTACACCTTC.

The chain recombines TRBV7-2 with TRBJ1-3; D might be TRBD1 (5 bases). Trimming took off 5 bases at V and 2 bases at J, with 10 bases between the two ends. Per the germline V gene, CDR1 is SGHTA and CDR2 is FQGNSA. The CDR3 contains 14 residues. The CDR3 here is CASSLRQTGNTIYF. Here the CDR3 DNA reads TGTGCCAGCAGCCTCCGACAGACTGGAAACACCATATATTTT. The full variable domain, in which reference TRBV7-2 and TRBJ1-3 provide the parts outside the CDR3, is GAGVSQSPSNKVTEKGKDVELRCDPISGHTALYWYRQSLGQGLEFLIYFQGNSAPDKSGLPSDRFSAERTGGSVSTLTIQRTQQEDSAVYLCASSLRQTGNTIYFGEGSWLTVV.

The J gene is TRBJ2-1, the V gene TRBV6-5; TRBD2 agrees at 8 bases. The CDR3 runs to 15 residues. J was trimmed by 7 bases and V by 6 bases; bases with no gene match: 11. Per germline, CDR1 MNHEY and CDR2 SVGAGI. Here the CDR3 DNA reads TGTGCCAGCAGACTCTCGGGGGGGCTCGGGAATGAGCAGTTCTTC. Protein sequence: CASRLSGGLGNEQFF.

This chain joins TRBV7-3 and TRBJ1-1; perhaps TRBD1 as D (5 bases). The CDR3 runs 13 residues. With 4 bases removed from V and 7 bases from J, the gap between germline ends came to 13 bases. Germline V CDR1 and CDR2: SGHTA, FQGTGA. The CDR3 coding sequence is TGTGCCAGCAGCTCACCCGGGGGAGGTGAAGCTTTCTTT. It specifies CASSSPGGGEAFF.

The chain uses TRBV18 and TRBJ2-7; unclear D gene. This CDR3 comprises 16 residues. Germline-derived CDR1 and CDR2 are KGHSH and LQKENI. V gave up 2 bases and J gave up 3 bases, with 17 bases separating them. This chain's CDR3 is CASSPIPGSNHYEQYF. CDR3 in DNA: TGTGCCAGCTCACCAATACCTGGCTCGAACCACTACGAGCAGTACTTC.

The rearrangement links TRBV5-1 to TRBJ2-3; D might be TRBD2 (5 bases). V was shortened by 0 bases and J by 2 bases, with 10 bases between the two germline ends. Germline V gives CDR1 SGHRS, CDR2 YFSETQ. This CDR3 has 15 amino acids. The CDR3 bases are TGCGCCAGCAGCTTGGTTGTCGGGAACACAGATACGCAGTATTTT. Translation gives CASSLVVGNTDTQYF. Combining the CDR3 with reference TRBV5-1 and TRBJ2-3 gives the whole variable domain KAGVTQTPRYLIKTRGQQVTLSCSPISGHRSVSWYQQTPGQGLQFLFEYFSETQRNKGNFPGRFSGRQFSNSRSEMNVSTLELGDSALYLCASSLVVGNTDTQYFGPGTRLTVL.

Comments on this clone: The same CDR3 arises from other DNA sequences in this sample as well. CDR3 region: CASSPTSGPSYNEQFF. CDR3 sequence (DNA): TGTGCCAGCAGTCCAACTAGCGGACCGTCCTACAATGAGCAGTTCTTC. The chain recombines TRBV28 with TRBJ2-1; TRBD2 matches at 8 bases. The trim removed 5 bases at V and 1 base at J, leaving 7 bases unmatched. Germline CDR1 and CDR2: MDHEN and SYDVKM. The CDR3 is 16 amino acids. Together with reference TRBV28 and TRBJ2-1, the CDR3 gives the full variable domain: DVKVTQSSRYLVKRTGEKVFLECVQDMDHENMFWYRQDPGLGLRLIYFSYDVKMKEKGDIPEGYSVSREKKERFSLILESASTNQTSMYLCASSPTSGPSYNEQFFGPGTRLTVL.

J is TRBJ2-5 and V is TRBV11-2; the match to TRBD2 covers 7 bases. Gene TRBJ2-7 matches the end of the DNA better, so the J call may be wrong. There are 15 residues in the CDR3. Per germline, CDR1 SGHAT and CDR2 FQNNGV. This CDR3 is CASIPGSGPSYEQYF. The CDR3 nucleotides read TGTGCCAGCATCCCGGGTAGCGGGCCAAGCTACGAGCAGTACTTC.

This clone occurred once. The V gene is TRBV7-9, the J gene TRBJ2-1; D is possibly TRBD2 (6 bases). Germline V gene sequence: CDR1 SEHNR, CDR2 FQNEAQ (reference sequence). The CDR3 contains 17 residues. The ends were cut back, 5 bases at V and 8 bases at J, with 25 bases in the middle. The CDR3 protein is CASSPPYVGGARDEQFF. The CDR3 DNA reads TGTGCCAGCAGCCCGCCGTATGTAGGCGGGGCGAGGGATGAGCAGTTCTTC.

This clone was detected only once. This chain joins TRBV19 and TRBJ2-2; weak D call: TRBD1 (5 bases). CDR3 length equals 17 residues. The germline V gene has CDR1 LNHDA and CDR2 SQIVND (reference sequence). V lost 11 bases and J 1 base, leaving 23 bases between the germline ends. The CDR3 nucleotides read TGTGCCTCTAAAGGTGGCCTGGGCAGGGTGAACACCGGGGAGCTGTTTTTT. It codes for CASKGGLGRVNTGELFF.

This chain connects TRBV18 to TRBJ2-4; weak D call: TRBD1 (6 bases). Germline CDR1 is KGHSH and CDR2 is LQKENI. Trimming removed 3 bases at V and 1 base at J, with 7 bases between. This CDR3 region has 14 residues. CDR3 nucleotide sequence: TGTGCCAGCTCACCCGACAGGGCCAAAAACATTCAGTACTTC. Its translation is CASSPDRAKNIQYF.

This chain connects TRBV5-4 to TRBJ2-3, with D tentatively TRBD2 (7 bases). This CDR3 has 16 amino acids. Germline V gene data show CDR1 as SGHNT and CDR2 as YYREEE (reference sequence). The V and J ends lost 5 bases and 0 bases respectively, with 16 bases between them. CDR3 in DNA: TGTGCCAGCAGTTATGAGGGGGGGCTAAGCACAGATACGCAGTATTTT. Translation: CASSYEGGLSTDTQYF.

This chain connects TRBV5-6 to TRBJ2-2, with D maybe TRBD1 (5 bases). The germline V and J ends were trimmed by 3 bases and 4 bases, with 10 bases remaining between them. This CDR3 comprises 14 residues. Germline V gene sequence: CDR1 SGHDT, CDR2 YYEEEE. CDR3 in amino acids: CASSYRQITGELFF. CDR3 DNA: TGTGCCAGCAGCTATCGACAGATCACCGGGGAGCTGTTTTTT.

The CDR3 sequence: CASSSGGRRNTEAFF. The CDR3 coding sequence is TGTGCCAGCAGCTCGGGGGGGCGCAGGAACACTGAAGCTTTCTTT. The chain recombines TRBV7-9 with TRBJ1-1; tentatively, D is TRBD1 (6 bases). There are 15 residues in the CDR3. V lost 4 bases to trimming and J lost 1 base, with 13 bases between them. CDR1 is SEHNR and CDR2 is FQNEAQ in the germline V gene (reference sequence). Full variable domain (rest looked up from reference TRBV7-9 and TRBJ1-1): DTGVSQNPRHKITKRGQNVTFRCDPISEHNRLYWYRQTLGQGPEFLTYFQNEAQLEKSRLLSDRFSAERPKGSFSTLEIQRTEQGDSAMYLCASSSGGRRNTEAFFGQGTRLTVV.

This CDR3 is CASSLRTYEQYF. In DNA form, the CDR3 reads TGTGCCAGCAGCTTGAGAACCTACGAGCAGTACTTC. The chain uses TRBV7-9 and TRBJ2-7; D unresolved. The CDR3 is made up of 12 amino acids. In germline, CDR1 is SEHNR, CDR2 FQNEAQ (reference sequence). V gave up 3 bases and J gave up 2 bases, with 5 bases separating them.

CDR3 loop: CASSLVGQSYEQYF. The CDR3 region has the DNA TGTGCCAGCAGCTTAGTAGGACAGTCCTACGAGCAGTACTTC. This rearrangement joins TRBV7-9 to TRBJ2-7; perhaps TRBD1 as D (6 bases). This CDR3 has 14 amino acids. Germline CDR1 reads SEHNR; CDR2 reads FQNEAQ (reference sequence). V lost 1 base and J lost 1, with 8 bases in between.

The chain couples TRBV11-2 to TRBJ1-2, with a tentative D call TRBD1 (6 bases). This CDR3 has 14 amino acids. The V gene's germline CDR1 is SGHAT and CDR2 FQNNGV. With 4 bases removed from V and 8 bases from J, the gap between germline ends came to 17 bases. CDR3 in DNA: TGTGCCAGCAGCTCGTACAGGGTGGGCGTCGGCTACACCTTC. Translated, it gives CASSSYRVGVGYTF.

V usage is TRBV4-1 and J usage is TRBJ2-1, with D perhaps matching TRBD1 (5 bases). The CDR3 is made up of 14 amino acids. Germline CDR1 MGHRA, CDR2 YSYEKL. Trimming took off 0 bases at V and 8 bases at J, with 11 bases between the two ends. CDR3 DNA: TGCGCCAGCAGCCAAGATTTTCGCAGGGATGAGCAGTTCTTC. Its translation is CASSQDFRRDEQFF.

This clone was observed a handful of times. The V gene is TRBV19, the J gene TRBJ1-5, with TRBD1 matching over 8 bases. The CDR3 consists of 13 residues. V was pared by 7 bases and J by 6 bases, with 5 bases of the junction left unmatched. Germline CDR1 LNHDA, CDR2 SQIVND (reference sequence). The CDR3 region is CASNSQGAQPQHF. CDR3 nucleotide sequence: TGTGCCAGTAACAGCCAGGGGGCTCAGCCCCAGCATTTT. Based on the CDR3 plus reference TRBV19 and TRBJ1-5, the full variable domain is DGGITQSPKYLFRKEGQNVTLSCEQNLNHDAMYWYRQDPGQGLRLIYYSQIVNDFQKGDIAEGYSVSREKKESFPLTVTSAQKNPTAFYLCASNSQGAQPQHFGDGTRLSIL.

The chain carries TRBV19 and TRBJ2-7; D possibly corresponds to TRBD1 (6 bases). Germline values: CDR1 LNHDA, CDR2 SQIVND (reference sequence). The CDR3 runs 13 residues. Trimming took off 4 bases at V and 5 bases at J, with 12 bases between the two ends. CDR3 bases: TGTGCCAGTAGTAGCAGGGGAGTCGACGAGCAGTACTTC. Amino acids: CASSSRGVDEQYF.

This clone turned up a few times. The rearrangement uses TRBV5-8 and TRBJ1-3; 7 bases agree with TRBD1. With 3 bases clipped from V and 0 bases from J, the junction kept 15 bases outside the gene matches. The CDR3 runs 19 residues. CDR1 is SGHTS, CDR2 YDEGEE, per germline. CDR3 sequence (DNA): TGTGCCAGCAGCTCCCTCCTTCGCAGGGGGTCCCTCTCTGGAAACACCATATATTTT. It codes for CASSSLLRRGSLSGNTIYF.

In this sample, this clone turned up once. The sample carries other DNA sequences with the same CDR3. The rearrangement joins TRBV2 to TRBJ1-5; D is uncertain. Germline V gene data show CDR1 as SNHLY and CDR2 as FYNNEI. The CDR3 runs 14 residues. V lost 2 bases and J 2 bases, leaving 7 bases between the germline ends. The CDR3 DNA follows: TGTGCCAGCAGTGAATCGGGTCGCAATCAGCCCCAGCATTTT. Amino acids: CASSESGRNQPQHF.

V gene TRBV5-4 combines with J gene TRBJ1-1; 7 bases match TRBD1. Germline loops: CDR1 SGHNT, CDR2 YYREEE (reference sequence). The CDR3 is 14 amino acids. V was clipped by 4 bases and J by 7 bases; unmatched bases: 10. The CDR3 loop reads CASSGMTGWDEAFF. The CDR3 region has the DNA TGTGCCAGCAGCGGAATGACAGGGTGGGATGAAGCTTTCTTT.

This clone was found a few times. The CDR3: CASIPTGTGNTIYF. The CDR3 region has the DNA TGTGCCAGCATCCCCACAGGGACTGGAAACACCATATATTTT. The chain has TRBV7-9 and TRBJ1-3; D is perhaps TRBD1 (6 bases). This CDR3 contains 14 residues. Per the germline V gene, CDR1 is SEHNR and CDR2 is FQNEAQ (reference sequence). V lost 7 bases, J lost 2 bases, and 12 bases lay in between.

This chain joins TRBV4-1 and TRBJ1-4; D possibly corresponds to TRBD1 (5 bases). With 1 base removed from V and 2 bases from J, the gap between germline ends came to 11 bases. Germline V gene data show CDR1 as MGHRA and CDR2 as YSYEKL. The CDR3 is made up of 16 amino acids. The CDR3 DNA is TGCGCCAGCAGCCAAGTCGGGGGGACGACTAATGAAAAACTGTTTTTT. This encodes CASSQVGGTTNEKLFF.